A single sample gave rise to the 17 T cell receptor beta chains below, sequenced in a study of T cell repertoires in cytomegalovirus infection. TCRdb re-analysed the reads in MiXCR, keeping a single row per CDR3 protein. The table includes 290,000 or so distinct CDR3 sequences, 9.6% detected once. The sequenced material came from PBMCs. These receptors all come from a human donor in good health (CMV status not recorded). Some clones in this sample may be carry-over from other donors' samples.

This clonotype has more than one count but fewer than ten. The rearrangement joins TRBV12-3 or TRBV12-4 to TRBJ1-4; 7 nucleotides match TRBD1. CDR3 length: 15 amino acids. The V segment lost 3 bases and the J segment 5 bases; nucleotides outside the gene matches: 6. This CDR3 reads CASSLKGQLNEKLFF. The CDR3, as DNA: TGTGCCAGCAGTTTGAAGGGACAGCTAAATGAAAAACTGTTTTTT.

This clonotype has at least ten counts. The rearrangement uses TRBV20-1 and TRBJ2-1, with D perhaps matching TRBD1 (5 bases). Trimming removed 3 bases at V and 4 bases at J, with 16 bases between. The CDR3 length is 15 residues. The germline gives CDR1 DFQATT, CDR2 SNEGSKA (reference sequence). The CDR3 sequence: CSASPGGAGYNEQFF. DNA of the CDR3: TGCAGTGCTAGTCCTGGTGGGGCCGGGTACAATGAGCAGTTCTTC.

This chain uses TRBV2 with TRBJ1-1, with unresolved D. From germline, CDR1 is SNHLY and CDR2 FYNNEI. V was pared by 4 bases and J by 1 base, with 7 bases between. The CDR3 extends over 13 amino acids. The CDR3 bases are TGTGCCAGCAGTGGGTGGGGGAACACTGAAGCTTTCTTT. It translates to CASSGWGNTEAFF.

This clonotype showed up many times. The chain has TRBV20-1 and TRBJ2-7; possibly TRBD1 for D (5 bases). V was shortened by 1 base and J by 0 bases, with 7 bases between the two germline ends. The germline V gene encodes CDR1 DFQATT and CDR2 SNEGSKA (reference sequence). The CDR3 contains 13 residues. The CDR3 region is CSARGQSSYEQYV. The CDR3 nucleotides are TGCAGTGCTAGAGGACAGAGCTCCTACGAGCAGTACGTC.

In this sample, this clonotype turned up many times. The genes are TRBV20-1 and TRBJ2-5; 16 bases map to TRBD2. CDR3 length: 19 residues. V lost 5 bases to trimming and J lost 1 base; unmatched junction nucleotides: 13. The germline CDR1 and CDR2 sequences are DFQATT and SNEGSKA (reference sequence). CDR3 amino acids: CSAYKPGLAGGQGQETQYF. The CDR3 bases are TGCAGTGCTTACAAACCGGGACTAGCGGGGGGGCAGGGCCAAGAGACCCAGTACTTC.

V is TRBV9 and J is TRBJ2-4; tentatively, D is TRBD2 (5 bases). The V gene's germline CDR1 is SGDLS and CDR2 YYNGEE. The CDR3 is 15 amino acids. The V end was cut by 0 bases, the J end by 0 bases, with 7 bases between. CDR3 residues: CASSVEAGAKNIQYF. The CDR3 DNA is TGTGCCAGCAGCGTAGAGGCGGGAGCCAAAAACATTCAGTACTTC. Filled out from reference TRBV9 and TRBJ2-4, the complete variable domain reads DSGVTQTPKHLITATGQRVTLRCSPRSGDLSVYWYQQSLDQGLQFLIQYYNGEERAKGNILERFSAQQFPDLHSELNLSSLELGDSALYFCASSVEAGAKNIQYFGAGTRLSVL.

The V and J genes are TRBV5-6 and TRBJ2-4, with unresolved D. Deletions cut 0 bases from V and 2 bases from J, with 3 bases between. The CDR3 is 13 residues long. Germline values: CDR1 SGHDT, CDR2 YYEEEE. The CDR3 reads CASSLEPKNIQYF. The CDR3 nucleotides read TGTGCCAGCAGCTTGGAGCCCAAAAACATTCAGTACTTC. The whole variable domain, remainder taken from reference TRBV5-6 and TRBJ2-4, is DAGVTQSPTHLIKTRGQQVTLRCSPKSGHDTVSWYQQALGQGPQFIFQYYEEEERQRGNFPDRFSGHQFPNYSSELNVNALLLGDSALYLCASSLEPKNIQYFGAGTRLSVL.

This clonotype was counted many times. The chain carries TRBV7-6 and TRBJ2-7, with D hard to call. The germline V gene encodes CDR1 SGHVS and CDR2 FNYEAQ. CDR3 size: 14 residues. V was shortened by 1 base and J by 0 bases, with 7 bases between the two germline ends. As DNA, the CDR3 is TGTGCCAGCAGCTTAGGTCCGAGCTCCTACGAGCAGTACTTC. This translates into CASSLGPSSYEQYF.

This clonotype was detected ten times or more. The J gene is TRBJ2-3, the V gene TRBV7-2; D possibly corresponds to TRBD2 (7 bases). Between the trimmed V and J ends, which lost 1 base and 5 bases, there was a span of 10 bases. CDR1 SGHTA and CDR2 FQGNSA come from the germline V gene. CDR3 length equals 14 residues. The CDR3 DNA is TGTGCCAGCAGCTTAGAGGGGGGGGGAGATACGCAGTATTTT. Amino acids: CASSLEGGGDTQYF.

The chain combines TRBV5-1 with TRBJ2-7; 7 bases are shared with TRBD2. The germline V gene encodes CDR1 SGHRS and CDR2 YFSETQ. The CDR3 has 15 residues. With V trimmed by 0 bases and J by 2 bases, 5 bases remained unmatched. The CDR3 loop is CASSLGASGTYEQYF. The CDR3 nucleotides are TGCGCCAGCAGCTTGGGGGCTAGCGGAACCTACGAGCAGTACTTC.

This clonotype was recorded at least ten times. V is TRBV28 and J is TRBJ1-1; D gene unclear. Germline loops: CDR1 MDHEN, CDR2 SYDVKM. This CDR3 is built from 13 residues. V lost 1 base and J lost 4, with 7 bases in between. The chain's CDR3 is CASSLYGSTEAFF. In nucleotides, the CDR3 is TGTGCCAGCAGTTTATACGGGAGCACTGAAGCTTTCTTT.

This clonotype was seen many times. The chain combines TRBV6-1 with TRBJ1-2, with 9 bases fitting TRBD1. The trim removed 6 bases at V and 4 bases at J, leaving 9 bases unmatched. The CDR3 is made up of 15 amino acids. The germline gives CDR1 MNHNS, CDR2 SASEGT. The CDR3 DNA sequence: TGTGCCAGCAGGATGGGACAGGGTATATTCTATGGCTACACCTTC. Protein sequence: CASRMGQGIFYGYTF.

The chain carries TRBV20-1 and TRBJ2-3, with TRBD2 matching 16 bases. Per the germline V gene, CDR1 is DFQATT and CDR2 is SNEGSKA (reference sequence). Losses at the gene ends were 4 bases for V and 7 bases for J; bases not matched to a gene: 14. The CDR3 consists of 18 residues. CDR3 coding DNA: TGCAGTGCTATTTCACCGGGACTAGCGGGGGGGCAAGTGAATACGCAGTATTTT. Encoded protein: CSAISPGLAGGQVNTQYF.

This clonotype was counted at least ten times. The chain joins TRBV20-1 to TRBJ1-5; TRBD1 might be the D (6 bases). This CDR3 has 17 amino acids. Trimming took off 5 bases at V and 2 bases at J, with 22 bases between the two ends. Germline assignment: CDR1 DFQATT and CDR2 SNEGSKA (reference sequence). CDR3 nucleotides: TGCAGTGCTCCTCGGGGGGGCCCGGTTAATCGCAATCAGCCCCAGCATTTT. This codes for CSAPRGGPVNRNQPQHF.

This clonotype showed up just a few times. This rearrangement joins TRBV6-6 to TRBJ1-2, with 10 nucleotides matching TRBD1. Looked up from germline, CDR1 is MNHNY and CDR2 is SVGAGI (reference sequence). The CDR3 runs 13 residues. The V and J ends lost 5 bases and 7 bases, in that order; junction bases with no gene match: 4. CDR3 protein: CASSDRDRGGYTF. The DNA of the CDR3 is TGTGCCAGCAGTGACCGGGACAGGGGTGGCTACACCTTC.

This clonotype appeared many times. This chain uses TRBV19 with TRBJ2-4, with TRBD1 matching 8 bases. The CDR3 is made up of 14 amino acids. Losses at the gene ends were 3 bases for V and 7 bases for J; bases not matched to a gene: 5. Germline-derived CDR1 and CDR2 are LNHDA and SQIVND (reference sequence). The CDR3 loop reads CASSIGRTGNIQYF. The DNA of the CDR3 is TGTGCCAGTAGTATCGGAAGGACAGGGAACATTCAGTACTTC.

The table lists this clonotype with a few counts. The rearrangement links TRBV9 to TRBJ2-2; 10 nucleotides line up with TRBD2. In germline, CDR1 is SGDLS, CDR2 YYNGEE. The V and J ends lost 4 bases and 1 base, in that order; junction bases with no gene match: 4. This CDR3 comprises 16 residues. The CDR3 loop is CASSLRLAGNTGELFF. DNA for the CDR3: TGTGCCAGCAGCCTCAGACTAGCGGGGAACACCGGGGAGCTGTTTTTT.